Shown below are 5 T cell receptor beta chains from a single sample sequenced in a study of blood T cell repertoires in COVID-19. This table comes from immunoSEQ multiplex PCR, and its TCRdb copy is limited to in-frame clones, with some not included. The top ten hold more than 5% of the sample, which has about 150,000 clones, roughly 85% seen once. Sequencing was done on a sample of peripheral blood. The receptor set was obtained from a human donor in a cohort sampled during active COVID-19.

The CDR3 here is CASSIATGVTEAFF. CDR3 bases: TGTGCCAGTAGTATAGCCACAGGGGTGACTGAAGCTTTCTTT. The chain links TRBV19 to TRBJ1-1; 7 positions agree with TRBD1. The CDR3 totals 14 residues. V shed 1 base and J 5 bases; nucleotides not matched to a gene: 4. Germline V gene data show CDR1 as LNHDA and CDR2 as SQIVND (reference sequence).

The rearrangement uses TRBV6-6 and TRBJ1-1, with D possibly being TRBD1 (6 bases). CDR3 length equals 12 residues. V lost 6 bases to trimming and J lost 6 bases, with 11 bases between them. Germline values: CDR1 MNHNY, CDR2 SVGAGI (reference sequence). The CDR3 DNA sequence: TGTGCCAGCAGCCCAGGGGTCGCTGAAGCTTTCTTT. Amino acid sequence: CASSPGVAEAFF.

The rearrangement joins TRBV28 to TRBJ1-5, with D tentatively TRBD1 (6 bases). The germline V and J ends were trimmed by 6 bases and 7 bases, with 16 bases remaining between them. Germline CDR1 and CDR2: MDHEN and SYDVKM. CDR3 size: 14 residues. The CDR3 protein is CASRPPGQLQPQHF. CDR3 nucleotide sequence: TGTGCCAGCAGGCCTCCGGGACAACTACAGCCCCAGCATTTT.

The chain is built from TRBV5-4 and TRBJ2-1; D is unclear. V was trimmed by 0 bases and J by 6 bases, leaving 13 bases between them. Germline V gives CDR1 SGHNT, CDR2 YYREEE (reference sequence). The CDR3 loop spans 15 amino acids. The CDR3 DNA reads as TGTGCCAGCAGCTTGGACTCCGACTTCCGCAATGAGCAGTTCTTC. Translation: CASSLDSDFRNEQFF.

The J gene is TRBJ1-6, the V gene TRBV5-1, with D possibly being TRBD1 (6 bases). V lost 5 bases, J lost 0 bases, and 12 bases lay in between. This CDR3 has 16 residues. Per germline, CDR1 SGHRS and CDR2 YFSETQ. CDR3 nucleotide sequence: TGCGCCAGCAGGCTCGACAGGAGCTCCTATAATTCACCCCTCCACTTT. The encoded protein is CASRLDRSSYNSPLHF.